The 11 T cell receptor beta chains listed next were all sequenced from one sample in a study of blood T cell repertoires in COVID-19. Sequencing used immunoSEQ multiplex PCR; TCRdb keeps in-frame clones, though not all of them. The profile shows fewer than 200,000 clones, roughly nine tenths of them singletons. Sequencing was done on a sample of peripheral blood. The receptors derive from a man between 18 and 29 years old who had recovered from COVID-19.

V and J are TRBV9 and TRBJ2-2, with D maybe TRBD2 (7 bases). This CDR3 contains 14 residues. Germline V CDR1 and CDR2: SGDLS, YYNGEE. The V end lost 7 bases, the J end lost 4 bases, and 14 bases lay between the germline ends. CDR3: CASGKRGGTGELFF. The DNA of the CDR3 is TGTGCCAGCGGGAAGAGGGGGGGCACCGGGGAGCTGTTTTTT.

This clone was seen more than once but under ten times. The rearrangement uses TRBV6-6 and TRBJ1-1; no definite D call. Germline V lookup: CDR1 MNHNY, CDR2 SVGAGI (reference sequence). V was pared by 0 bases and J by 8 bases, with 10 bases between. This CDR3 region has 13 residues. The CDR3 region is CASSYSVGGEAFF. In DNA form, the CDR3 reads TGTGCCAGCAGTTACTCGGTGGGAGGGGAAGCTTTCTTT.

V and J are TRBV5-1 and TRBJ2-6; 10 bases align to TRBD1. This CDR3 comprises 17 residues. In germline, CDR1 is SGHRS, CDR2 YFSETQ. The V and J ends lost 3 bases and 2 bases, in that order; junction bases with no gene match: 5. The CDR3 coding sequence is TGCGCCAGCAGCTCCGGACAGGGGGTAGCTGGGGCCAACGTCCTGACTTTC. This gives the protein CASSSGQGVAGANVLTF.

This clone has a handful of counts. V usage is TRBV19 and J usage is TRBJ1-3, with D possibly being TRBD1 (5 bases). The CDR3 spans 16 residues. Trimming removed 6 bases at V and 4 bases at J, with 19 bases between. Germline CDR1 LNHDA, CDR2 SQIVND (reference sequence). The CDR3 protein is CASRGGGRLSGNTIYF. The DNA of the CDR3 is TGTGCCAGTAGGGGGGGAGGCCGTCTCTCCGGAAACACCATATATTTT.

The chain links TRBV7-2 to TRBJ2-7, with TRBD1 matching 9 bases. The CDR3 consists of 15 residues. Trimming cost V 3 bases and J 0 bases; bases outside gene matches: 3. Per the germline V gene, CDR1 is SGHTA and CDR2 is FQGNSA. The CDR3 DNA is TGTGCCAGCAGCTTCGACAGGGGGAGCTCCTACGAGCAGTACTTC. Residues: CASSFDRGSSYEQYF.

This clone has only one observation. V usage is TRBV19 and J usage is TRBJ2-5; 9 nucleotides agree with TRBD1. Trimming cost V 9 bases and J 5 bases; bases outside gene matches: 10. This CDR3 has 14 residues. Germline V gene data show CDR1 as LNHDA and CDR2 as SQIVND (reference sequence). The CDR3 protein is CASNSGTGRETQYF. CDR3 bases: TGTGCCAGCAATTCCGGGACAGGGAGGGAGACCCAGTACTTC.

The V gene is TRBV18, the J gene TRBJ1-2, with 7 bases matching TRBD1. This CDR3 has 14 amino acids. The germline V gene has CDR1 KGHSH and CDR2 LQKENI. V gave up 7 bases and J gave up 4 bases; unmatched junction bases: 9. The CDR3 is CASFGQERTYGYTF. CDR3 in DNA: TGTGCCAGCTTCGGACAGGAACGAACCTATGGCTACACCTTC.

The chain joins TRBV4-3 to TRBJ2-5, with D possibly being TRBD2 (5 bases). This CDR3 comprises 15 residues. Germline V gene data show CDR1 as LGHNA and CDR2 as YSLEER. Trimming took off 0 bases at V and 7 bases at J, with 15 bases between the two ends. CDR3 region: CASSQDLPPGGTQYF. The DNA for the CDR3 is TGCGCCAGCAGCCAAGATCTTCCCCCCGGAGGGACCCAGTACTTC.

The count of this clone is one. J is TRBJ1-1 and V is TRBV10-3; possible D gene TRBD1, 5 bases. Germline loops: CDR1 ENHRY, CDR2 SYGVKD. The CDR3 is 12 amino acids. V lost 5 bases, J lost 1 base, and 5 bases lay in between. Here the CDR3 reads CAISRGNTEAFF. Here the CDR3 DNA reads TGTGCCATCAGTAGGGGGAACACTGAAGCTTTCTTT.

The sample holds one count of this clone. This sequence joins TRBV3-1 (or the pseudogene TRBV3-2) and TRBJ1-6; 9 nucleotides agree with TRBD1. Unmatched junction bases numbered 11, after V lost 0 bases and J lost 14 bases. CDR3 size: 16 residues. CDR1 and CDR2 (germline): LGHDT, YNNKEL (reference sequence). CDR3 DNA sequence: TGTGCCAGCAGCCAAGAGAAGGGACAGGGCCAATGGACCCTCCACTTT. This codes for CASSQEKGQGQWTLHF.

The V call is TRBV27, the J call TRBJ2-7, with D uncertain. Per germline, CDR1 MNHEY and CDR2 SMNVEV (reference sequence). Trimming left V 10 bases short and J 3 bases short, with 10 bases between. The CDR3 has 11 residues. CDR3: CATGGHYEQYF. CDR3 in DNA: TGTGCCACTGGCGGCCACTACGAGCAGTACTTC.